This TCR beta chain was obtained from a study of blood T cell repertoires in COVID-19. Study background: Samples of COVID-19 (acute and convalescent) were obtained from the United States, Italy and Spain. Sources were T cells, B-cell-depleted T cells, or PBMCs; the material itself was cDNA or gDNA.

The data were produced by immunoSEQ multiplex PCR, yet TCRdb's version contains in-frame clones alone and is incomplete. Among 40,000 to 50,000 clones listed, 80% to 90% were seen once. The CDR3 length is 15 residues. Trimming took 2 bases from V and 5 from J, leaving 18 bases between them. Germline V lookup: CDR1 GTSNPN, CDR2 SVGIG (reference sequence). The rearrangement uses TRBV30 and TRBJ2-5, with D perhaps matching TRBD2 (5 bases). Sequencing was done on a sample of peripheral blood. The sequence was collected from a human donor in a cohort sampled during active COVID-19. CDR3 residues: CAWSQPAGLRETQYF. The CDR3 DNA reads TGTGCCTGGAGTCAACCCGCCGGACTGCGGGAGACCCAGTACTTC. Filled out from reference TRBV30 and TRBJ2-5, the complete variable domain reads SQTIHQWPATLVQPVGSPLSLECTVEGTSNPNLYWYRQAAGRGLQLLFYSVGIGQISSEVPQNLSASRPQDRQFILSSKKLLLSDSGFYLCAWSQPAGLRETQYFGPGTRLLVL.